This TCR beta chain was recorded in a study of neurological immune-mediated disorders. Findings and limits, study-wide: CDR3 amino acid sequences found in expanded clones were never shared across subjects, suggesting private repertoires in all groups. The repertoires of 18 of 34 multiple sclerosis patients fell into one related-CDR3 cluster (a possible signature) under phylogenetic grouping.

The CDR3 has 12 amino acids. Trimming stripped 6 bases from V and 4 bases from J, with 6 bases between. Looked up from germline, CDR1 is KGHDR and CDR2 is SFDVKD. The cDNA was generated through 5'RACE incorporating 10-nucleotide random UMIs. TCRdb ran MiXCR on the 5' RACE reads and lists one entry per CDR3 protein. This sample has 25,000 to 30,000 distinct CDR3 sequences; 2.5% to 4% occur once, and the top ten carry around 7.1%. This clonotype was found many times. Antigen unknown. The receptor's source is a woman aged 25 to 39 with multiple sclerosis. Sequenced input: PBMCs. The chain employs TRBV24-1 and TRBJ2-1; D possibly corresponds to TRBD1 (5 bases). DNA of the CDR3: TGTGCCACCAGTCAGGGTTACAATGAGCAGTTCTTC. Protein sequence: CATSQGYNEQFF.